One and the same sample provided the 9 T cell receptor beta chains below, sequenced in a study of cytomegalovirus exposure and HLA in healthy donors. With 60 Vbeta and 13 Jbeta primers, the PCR was carried out. TCRdb keeps only in-frame clones here, not all; method: immunoSEQ multiplex PCR. The sample holds about 200,000 clones, around 75% seen once. The specimen was PBMCs. Receptor source: a woman aged 25-40 years in good health and CMV-seronegative.

The chain carries TRBV7-9 and TRBJ1-1, with TRBD1 as a possible D gene (5 bases). The CDR3 sequence is 12 residues long. The V end lost 7 bases, the J end lost 4 bases, and 10 bases lay between the germline ends. The germline V gene has CDR1 SEHNR and CDR2 FQNEAQ (reference sequence). The CDR3 protein is CASTQGGTEAFF. CDR3 DNA sequence: TGTGCCAGCACTCAGGGAGGCACTGAAGCTTTCTTT.

This clone appeared a few times. The rearrangement joins TRBV6-5 to TRBJ1-4, with TRBD1 matching 7 bases. The V gene's germline CDR1 is MNHEY and CDR2 SVGAGI. CDR3 size: 15 residues. Trimming cost V 6 bases and J 0 bases; bases outside gene matches: 4. The CDR3 DNA sequence: TGTGCCAGCAGATCCGACAGGGCAACTAATGAAAAACTGTTTTTT. Protein sequence: CASRSDRATNEKLFF.

The genes are TRBV7-6 and TRBJ2-7; 8 bases agree with TRBD1. V was clipped by 6 bases and J by 3 bases; unmatched bases: 10. Germline CDR1 and CDR2: SGHVS and FNYEAQ. This CDR3 has 15 amino acids. The CDR3, as DNA: TGTGCCAGCAGTATCGACAGGGGTCCGAACTACGAGCAGTACTTC. Protein sequence: CASSIDRGPNYEQYF.

V usage is TRBV27 and J usage is TRBJ1-2; D is perhaps TRBD1 (6 bases). CDR3 length: 17 amino acids. Germline assignment: CDR1 MNHEY and CDR2 SMNVEV (reference sequence). V lost 2 bases and J lost 2, with 18 bases in between. The CDR3 DNA sequence: TGTGCCAGCAGTTTACTCCTTTCCGGGACACTGAACTATGGCTACACCTTC. It yields the protein CASSLLLSGTLNYGYTF.

V usage is TRBV29-1 and J usage is TRBJ1-2, with D possibly TRBD1 on 6 matching bases. V was shortened by 0 bases and J by 4 bases, with 9 bases between the two germline ends. CDR1 and CDR2 (germline): SQVTM, ANQGSEA. The CDR3 totals 13 residues. CDR3 in amino acids: CSVEDRTAYGYTF. The CDR3 coding sequence is TGCAGCGTTGAAGATCGGACAGCCTATGGCTACACCTTC.

The gene calls are TRBV7-9 and TRBJ1-1; D unclear. Trimming pared 4 bases from V and 0 bases from J, leaving 12 bases between. The CDR3 extends over 15 amino acids. Looked up from germline, CDR1 is SEHNR and CDR2 is FQNEAQ (reference sequence). For the CDR3, the DNA is TGTGCCAGCAGCTCCTTCAGGTCTATGAACACTGAAGCTTTCTTT. This translates into CASSSFRSMNTEAFF.

The chain is built from TRBV5-1 and TRBJ1-5, with 9 bases fitting TRBD1. The CDR3 consists of 16 residues. The germline CDR1 and CDR2 sequences are SGHRS and YFSETQ. V gave up 0 bases and J gave up 5 bases; unmatched junction bases: 6. DNA of the CDR3: TGCGCCAGCAGCTTGGGGCCGACAGGGGGTCATCAGCCCCAGCATTTT. Translating gives CASSLGPTGGHQPQHF. Drawing the rest from reference TRBV5-1 and TRBJ1-5, the complete variable domain is KAGVTQTPRYLIKTRGQQVTLSCSPISGHRSVSWYQQTPGQGLQFLFEYFSETQRNKGNFPGRFSGRQFSNSRSEMNVSTLELGDSALYLCASSLGPTGGHQPQHFGDGTRLSIL.

The genes are TRBV30 and TRBJ1-5, with 8 bases that match TRBD1. V was clipped by 4 bases and J by 6 bases; unmatched bases: 17. Per germline, CDR1 GTSNPN and CDR2 SVGIG (reference sequence). This CDR3 has 17 amino acids. The CDR3 region has the DNA TGTGCCTGGAAAGGCGGGACAGGTGACTCGGTCGGTCAGCCCCAGCATTTT. This sequence encodes CAWKGGTGDSVGQPQHF.

V and J are TRBV13 and TRBJ1-6; 8 bases agree with TRBD1. The CDR3 runs 18 residues. CDR1 and CDR2 (germline): PRHDT, FYEKMQ (reference sequence). Trimming took 4 bases from V and 6 from J; bases not matched to a gene: 14. The CDR3 DNA reads as TGTGCCAGCAGCTCCTCAACAGAGACAGGGGCGACTAATTCACCCCTCCACTTT. It yields the protein CASSSSTETGATNSPLHF.